This T cell receptor (beta chain) was found in a study of blood T cell repertoires in COVID-19. About the study: Samples came from the United States, Italy and Spain, spanning acute and convalescent COVID-19. The cDNA or gDNA used as material had been derived from T cells, B-cell-depleted T cells, or PBMCs.

Original processing methods: Amplification with reference gene primers provided the estimates of nucleated cell counts. Libraries were prepared by immunoSEQ multiplex PCR; TCRdb keeps only in-frame clonotypes and omits some of them. D and trimming were read from the DNA, whereas the V and J calls and clone size are those reported in that table. The data contain roughly 200,000 clones, around three quarters of them singletons. The germline V gene encodes CDR1 GTSNPN and CDR2 SVGIG (reference sequence). V was pared by 2 bases and J by 3 bases, with 4 bases of the junction left unmatched. The CDR3 has 14 residues. The table lists this clone with a few counts.

V gene TRBV30 combines with J gene TRBJ2-7, with TRBD1 identical over 10 bases. The source is a woman in her 70s with acute or convalescent COVID-19. The sample was peripheral blood. CDR3 DNA sequence: TGTGCCTGGAGTACCGGGACAGGGGACTACGAGCAGTACTTC. It translates to CAWSTGTGDYEQYF.